The T cell receptor beta chain described here comes from a study of PD-1 blockade in mismatch repair-deficient tumors. Only in-frame clones appear in the TCRdb table, and some are missing; sequencing was by immunoSEQ multiplex PCR. This table holds 85,000 to 130,000 clones, about 79% found once. PCR or immunohistochemistry showed mismatch repair deficiency in every enrolled patient. CDR3 length: 15 amino acids. Trimming stripped 5 bases from V and 1 base from J, with 12 bases between. Germline V gives CDR1 SGHNT, CDR2 YENEEA. The rearrangement uses TRBV11-3 and TRBJ2-1, with D hard to call. The sample here was peripheral blood, taken roughly 35 weeks after starting pembrolizumab. The sequence was collected from an adult with mismatch repair-deficient cancer. The CDR3 loop reads CASSRGYRSYNEQFF. DNA of the CDR3: TGTGCCAGCAGCCGAGGATACAGATCCTACAATGAGCAGTTCTTC.